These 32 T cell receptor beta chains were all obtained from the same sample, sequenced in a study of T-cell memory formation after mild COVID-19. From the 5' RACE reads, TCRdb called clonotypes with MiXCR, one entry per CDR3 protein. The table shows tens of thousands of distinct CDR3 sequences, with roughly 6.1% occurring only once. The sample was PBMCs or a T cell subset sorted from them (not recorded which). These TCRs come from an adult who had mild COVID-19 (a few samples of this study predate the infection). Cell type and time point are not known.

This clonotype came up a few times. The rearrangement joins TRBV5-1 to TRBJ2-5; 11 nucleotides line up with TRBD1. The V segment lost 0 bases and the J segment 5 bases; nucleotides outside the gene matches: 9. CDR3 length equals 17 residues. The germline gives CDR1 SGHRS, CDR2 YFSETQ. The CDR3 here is CASSLGFWTGGAETQYF. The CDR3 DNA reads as TGCGCCAGCAGCTTGGGATTCTGGACAGGGGGCGCGGAGACCCAGTACTTC.

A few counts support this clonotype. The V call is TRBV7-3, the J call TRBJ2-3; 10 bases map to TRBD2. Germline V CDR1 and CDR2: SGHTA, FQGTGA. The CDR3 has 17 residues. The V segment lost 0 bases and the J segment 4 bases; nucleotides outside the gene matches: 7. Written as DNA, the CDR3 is TGTGCCAGCAGCTTAACGGGAGCGGGAGGGCCCGCAGATACGCAGTATTTT. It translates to CASSLTGAGGPADTQYF.

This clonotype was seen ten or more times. CDR3 amino acids: CSARLAATYEQYF. DNA of the CDR3: TGCAGTGCTAGACTAGCGGCAACCTACGAGCAGTACTTC. The chain has TRBV20-1 and TRBJ2-7, with 7 bases matching TRBD2. J gave up 2 bases and V 2 bases, and 3 bases lay outside the gene matches. The CDR3 is 13 amino acids. The germline CDR1 and CDR2 sequences are DFQATT and SNEGSKA (reference sequence).

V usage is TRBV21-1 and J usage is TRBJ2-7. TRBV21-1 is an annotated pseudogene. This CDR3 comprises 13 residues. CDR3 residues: CASSPHDIYEQYF. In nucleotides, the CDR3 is TGTGCCAGCAGCCCCCATGACATCTACGAGCAGTACTTC.

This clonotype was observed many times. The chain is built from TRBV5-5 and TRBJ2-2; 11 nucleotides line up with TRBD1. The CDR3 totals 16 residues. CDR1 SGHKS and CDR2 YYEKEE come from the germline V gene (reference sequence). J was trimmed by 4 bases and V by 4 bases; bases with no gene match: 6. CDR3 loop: CASSLRDRGTTGELFF. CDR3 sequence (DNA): TGTGCCAGCAGCCTCCGGGACAGGGGGACCACCGGGGAGCTGTTTTTT.

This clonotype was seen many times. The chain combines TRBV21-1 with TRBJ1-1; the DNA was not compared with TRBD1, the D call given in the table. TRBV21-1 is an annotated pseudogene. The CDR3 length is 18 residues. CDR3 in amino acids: CASSSQRGFGGLNTEAFF. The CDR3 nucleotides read TGTGCCAGCAGCTCACAACGCGGGTTTGGGGGGCTAAACACTGAAGCTTTCTTT.

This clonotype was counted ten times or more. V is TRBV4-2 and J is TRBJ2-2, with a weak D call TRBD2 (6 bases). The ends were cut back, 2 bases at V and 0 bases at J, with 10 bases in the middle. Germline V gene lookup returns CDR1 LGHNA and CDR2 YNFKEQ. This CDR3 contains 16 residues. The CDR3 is CASSQSRGANTGELFF. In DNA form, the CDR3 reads TGTGCCAGCAGCCAATCGCGGGGCGCGAACACCGGGGAGCTGTTTTTT.

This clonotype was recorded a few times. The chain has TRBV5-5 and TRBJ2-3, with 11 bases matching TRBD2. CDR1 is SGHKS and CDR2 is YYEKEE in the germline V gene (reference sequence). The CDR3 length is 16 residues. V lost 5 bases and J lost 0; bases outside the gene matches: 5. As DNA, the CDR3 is TGTGCCAGCAGGAGGACTAGCGGGCCTAGCACAGATACGCAGTATTTT. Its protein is CASRRTSGPSTDTQYF.

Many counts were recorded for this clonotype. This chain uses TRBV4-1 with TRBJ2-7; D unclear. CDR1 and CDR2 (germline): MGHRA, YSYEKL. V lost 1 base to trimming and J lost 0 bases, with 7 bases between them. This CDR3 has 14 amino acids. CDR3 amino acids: CASSQVWSSYEQYF. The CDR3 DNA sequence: TGCGCCAGCAGCCAAGTTTGGAGCTCCTACGAGCAGTACTTC.

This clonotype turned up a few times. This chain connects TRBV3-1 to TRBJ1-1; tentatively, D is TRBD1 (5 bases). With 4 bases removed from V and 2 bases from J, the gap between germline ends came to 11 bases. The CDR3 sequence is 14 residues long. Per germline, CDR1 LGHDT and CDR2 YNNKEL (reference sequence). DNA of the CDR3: TGTGCCAGCAGCCCTACGGGACGAAACACTGAAGCTTTCTTT. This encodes CASSPTGRNTEAFF.

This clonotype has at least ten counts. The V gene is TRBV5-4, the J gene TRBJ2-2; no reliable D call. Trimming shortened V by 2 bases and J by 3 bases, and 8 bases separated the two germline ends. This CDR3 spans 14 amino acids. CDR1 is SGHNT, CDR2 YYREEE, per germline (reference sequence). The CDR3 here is CASSLGGDTGELFF. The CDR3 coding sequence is TGTGCCAGCAGCTTAGGCGGAGACACCGGGGAGCTGTTTTTT.

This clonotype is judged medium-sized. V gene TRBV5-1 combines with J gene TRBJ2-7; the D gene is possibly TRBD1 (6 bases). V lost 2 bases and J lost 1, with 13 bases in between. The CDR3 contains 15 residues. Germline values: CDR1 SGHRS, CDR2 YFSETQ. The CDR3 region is CASSLSTGSSYEQYF. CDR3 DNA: TGCGCCAGCAGCTTAAGCACAGGGAGTTCCTACGAGCAGTACTTC.

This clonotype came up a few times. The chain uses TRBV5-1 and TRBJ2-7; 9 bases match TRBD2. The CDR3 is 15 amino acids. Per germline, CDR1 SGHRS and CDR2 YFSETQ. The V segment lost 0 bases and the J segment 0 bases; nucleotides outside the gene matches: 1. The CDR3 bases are TGCGCCAGCAGCTTGGTTAGCGGGGGCTCCTACGAGCAGTACTTC. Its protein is CASSLVSGGSYEQYF.

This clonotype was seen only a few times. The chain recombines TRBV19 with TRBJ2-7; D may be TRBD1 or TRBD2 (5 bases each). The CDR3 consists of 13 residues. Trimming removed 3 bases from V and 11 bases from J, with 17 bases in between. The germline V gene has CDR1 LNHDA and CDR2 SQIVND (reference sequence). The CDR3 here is CASSMGLGDREYF. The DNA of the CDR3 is TGTGCCAGTAGTATGGGGTTGGGGGATCGGGAGTACTTC.

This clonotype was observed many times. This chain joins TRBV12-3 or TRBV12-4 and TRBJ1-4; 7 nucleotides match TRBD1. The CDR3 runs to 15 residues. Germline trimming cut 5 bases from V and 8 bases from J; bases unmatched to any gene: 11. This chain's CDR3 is CASSPRQGLGEKLFF. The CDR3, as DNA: TGTGCCAGCAGTCCAAGACAGGGCTTGGGAGAAAAACTGTTTTTT.

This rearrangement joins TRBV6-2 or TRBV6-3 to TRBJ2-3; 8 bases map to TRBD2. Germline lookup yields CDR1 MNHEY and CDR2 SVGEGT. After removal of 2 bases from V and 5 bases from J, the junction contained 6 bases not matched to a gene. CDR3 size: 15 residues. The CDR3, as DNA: TGTGCCAGCAGTTACGGAAACGGGAGGGGAGATACGCAGTATTTT. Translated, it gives CASSYGNGRGDTQYF.

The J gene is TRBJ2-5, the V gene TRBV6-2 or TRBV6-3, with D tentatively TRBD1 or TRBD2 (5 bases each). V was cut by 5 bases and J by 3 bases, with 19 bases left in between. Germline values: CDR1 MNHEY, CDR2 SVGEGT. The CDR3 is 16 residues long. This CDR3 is CASSTPRDRVKETQYF. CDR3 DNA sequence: TGTGCCAGCAGTACCCCCCGGGACCGAGTGAAAGAGACCCAGTACTTC.

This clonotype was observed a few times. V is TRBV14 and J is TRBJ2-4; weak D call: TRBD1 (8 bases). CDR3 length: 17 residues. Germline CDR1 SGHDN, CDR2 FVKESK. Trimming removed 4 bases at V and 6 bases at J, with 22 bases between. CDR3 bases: TGTGCCAGCAGCCCAGGACAGGGAGGGGTTCTTAGAAACATTCAGTACTTC. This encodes CASSPGQGGVLRNIQYF.

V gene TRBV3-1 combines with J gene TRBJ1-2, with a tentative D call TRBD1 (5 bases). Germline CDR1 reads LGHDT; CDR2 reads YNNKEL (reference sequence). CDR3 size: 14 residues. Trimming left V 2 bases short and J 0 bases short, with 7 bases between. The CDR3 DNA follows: TGTGCCAGCAGCCAACAGGGAGCTAACTATGGCTACACCTTC. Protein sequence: CASSQQGANYGYTF. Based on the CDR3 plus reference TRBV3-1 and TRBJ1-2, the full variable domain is DTAVSQTPKYLVTQMGNDKSIKCEQNLGHDTMYWYKQDSKKFLKIMFSYNNKELIINETVPNRFSPKSPDKAHLNLHINSLELGDSAVYFCASSQQGANYGYTFGSGTRLTVV.

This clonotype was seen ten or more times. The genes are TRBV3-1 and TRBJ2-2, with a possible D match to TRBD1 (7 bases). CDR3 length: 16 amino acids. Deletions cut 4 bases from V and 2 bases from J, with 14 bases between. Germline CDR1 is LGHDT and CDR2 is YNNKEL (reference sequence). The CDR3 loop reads CASSPNRGGNTGELFF. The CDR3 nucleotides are TGTGCCAGCAGCCCTAACAGGGGAGGTAACACCGGGGAGCTGTTTTTT. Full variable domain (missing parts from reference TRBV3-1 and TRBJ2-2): DTAVSQTPKYLVTQMGNDKSIKCEQNLGHDTMYWYKQDSKKFLKIMFSYNNKELIINETVPNRFSPKSPDKAHLNLHINSLELGDSAVYFCASSPNRGGNTGELFFGEGSRLTVL.

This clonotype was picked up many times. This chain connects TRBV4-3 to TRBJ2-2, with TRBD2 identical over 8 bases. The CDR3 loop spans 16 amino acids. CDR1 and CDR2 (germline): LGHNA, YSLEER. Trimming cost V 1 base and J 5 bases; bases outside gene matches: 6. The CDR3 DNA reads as TGCGCCAGCAGCCAAGTCCCGGGGGGGGAAACCGGGGAGCTGTTTTTT. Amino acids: CASSQVPGGETGELFF.

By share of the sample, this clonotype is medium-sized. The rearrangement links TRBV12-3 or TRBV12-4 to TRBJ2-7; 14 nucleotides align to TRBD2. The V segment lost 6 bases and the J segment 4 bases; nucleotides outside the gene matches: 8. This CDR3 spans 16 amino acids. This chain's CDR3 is CASRGLGLAGVYEQYF. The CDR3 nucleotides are TGTGCCAGCAGGGGGCTGGGACTAGCGGGAGTATACGAGCAGTACTTC.

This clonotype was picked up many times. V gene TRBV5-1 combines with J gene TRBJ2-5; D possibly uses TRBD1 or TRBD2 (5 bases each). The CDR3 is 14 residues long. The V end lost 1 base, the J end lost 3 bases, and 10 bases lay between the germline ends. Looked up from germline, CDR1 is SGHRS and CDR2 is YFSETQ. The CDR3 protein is CASSLIQGEETQYF. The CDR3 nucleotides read TGCGCCAGCAGCTTGATTCAGGGAGAAGAGACCCAGTACTTC. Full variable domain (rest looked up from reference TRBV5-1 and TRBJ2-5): KAGVTQTPRYLIKTRGQQVTLSCSPISGHRSVSWYQQTPGQGLQFLFEYFSETQRNKGNFPGRFSGRQFSNSRSEMNVSTLELGDSALYLCASSLIQGEETQYFGPGTRLLVL.

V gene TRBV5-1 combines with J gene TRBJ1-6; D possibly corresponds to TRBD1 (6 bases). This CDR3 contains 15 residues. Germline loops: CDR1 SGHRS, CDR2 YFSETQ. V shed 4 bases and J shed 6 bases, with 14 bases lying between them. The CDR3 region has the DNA TGCGCCAGCAGCCCCGGAGGGGGTGGTAATTCACCCCTCCACTTT. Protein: CASSPGGGGNSPLHF.

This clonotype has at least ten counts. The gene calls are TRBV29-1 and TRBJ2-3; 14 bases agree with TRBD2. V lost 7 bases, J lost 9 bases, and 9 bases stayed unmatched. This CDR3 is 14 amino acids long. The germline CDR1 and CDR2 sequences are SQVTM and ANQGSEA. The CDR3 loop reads CSADPGLAGVTQYF. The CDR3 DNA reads TGCAGCGCCGACCCGGGACTAGCGGGAGTAACGCAGTATTTT.

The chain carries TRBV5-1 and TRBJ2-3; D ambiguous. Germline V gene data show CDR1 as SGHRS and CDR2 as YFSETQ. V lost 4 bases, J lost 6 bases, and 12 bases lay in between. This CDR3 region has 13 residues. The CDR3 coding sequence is TGCGCCAGCAGCCCTGAGCCTGGGGATACGCAGTATTTT. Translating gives CASSPEPGDTQYF.

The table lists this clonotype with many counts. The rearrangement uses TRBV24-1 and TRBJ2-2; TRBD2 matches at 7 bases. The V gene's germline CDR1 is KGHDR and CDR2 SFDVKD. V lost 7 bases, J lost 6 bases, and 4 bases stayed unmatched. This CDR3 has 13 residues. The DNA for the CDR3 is TGTGCCACCAGAGGACTAGTTGCCGGGGAGCTGTTTTTT. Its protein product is CATRGLVAGELFF.

CDR3 in amino acids: CATSDFKLFPSSYEQYF. The CDR3 nucleotides read TGTGCCACCAGTGATTTCAAGCTCTTTCCTAGCTCCTACGAGCAGTACTTC. The rearrangement uses TRBV24-1 and TRBJ2-7; D gene ambiguous. V was shortened by 1 base and J by 0 bases, with 15 bases between the two germline ends. The germline V gene has CDR1 KGHDR and CDR2 SFDVKD. The CDR3 loop spans 17 amino acids.

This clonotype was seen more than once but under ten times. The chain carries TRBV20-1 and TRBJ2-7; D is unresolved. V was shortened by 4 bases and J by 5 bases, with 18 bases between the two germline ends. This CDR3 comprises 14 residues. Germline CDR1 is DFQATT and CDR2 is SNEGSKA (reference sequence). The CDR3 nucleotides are TGCAGTGCTATGCCGGACGTACCAGTCGACGAGCAGTACTTC. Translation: CSAMPDVPVDEQYF.

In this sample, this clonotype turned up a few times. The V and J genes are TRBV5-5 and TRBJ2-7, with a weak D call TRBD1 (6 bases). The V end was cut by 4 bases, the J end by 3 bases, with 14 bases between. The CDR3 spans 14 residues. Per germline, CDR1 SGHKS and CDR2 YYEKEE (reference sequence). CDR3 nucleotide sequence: TGTGCCAGCAGCAAAGCCGACAGGAACTACGAGCAGTACTTC. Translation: CASSKADRNYEQYF.

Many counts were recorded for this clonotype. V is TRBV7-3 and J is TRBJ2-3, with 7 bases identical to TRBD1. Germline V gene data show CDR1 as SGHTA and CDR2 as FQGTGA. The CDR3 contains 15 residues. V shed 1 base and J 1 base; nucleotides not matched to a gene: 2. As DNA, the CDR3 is TGTGCCAGCAGCTTAAGAGGACAGGGCACAGATACGCAGTATTTT. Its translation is CASSLRGQGTDTQYF.

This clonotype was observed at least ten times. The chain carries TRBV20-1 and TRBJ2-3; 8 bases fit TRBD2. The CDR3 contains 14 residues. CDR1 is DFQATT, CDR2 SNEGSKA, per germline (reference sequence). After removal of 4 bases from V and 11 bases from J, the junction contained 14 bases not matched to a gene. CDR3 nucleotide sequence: TGCAGTGCTACAGATTACCTAGGGACTAGTTTGCAGTATTTT. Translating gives CSATDYLGTSLQYF.